The source of this T cell receptor (beta chain) is a study of T-cell memory formation after mild COVID-19. Broader study findings: Prior to infection, memory already included some responding clones, suggesting cross-reactive memory joined. Most CD4+ clones that shrank were in CM and EM, while CD8+ ones turned up in EMRA. The second-wave clones peaking on day 37 were not confirmed as SARS-CoV-2-specific.

This clonotype was seen just once. Its antigen is not identified. Looked up from germline, CDR1 is SGHRS and CDR2 is YFSETQ. The CDR3 length is 14 residues. V gave up 6 bases and J gave up 4 bases; unmatched junction bases: 7. MiXCR, run by TCRdb on the 5' RACE reads, gives a single entry per CDR3 protein. The repertoire has 100,000 or so distinct CDR3 sequences, roughly 10% of them found once; the top ten carry 40%. The chain employs TRBV5-1 and TRBJ1-1; TRBD1 matches 9 bases. Material for sequencing was PBMCs or a T cell subset sorted from them (not recorded which). The source is a man aged 18 to 30 who had mild COVID-19 (a few samples of this study predate the infection). Cell type and time point are not known. CDR3 in amino acids: CASTPGQGPTEAFF. The CDR3 DNA follows: TGCGCCAGCACACCGGGACAGGGCCCCACTGAAGCTTTCTTT.